This T cell receptor beta chain was recorded in a study of CD8 T cells in seronegative destructive rheumatoid arthritis (TCRdb year 2020). Notes on the research overall: Most of the eight CND-RA patients were receiving biological drugs at sampling. Researchers compared peripheral CD8+ TCRbeta repertoires from patients with CCP-negative destructive rheumatoid arthritis (CND-RA) against repertoires from newly diagnosed seropositive RA, seronegative RA and healthy controls. Comparison cohorts of seropositive RA, seronegative RA and healthy controls came from an earlier published TCRbeta dataset rather than new sequencing.

Sequences WNHNN (CDR1) and SYGVQD (CDR2) are obtained from the germline V gene (reference sequence). The CDR3 has 13 amino acids, counting the end cysteine and phenylalanine. Only the CDR3 portion is preserved as DNA: 39 bases, with reading frame beginning at the first base. Unmatched junction bases come to 3, with V trimmed by 5 bases and J by 3 bases. The full study reports these points: Across the 95,000 to 150,000 clonotypes tested, no public clonotype enrichment was retained after Benjamini-Hochberg correction. After adjustment for age, less diverse and more clonal CD8+ TCRbeta repertoires appeared to be present in CND-RA patients than in other RA subtypes. CND-RA patients appeared to carry a distinct set of enriched public clonotypes, which the authors read as support for a separate disease subset. Without diagnostic samples, TCR repertoire differences may partly reflect poor disease control over the years rather than being present at onset. The study acknowledged the small size of the CND-RA cohort as a limitation. More CMV-reactive and fewer influenza A-reactive CD8+ TCRbeta sequences were observed in CND-RA repertoires than in controls and other RA subtypes.

CND-RA patients tested negative on the clinical CCP2 antibody test, and even with active therapy their joint destruction kept progressing. Every CND-RA patient had failed conventional anti-rheumatic therapy and showed typical joint destruction in the wrists and ankles. CND-RA patients were sampled after long disease histories, spanning decades in several cases, rather than at diagnosis. Each patient provided roughly 52 millilitres of EDTA-anticoagulated peripheral blood. Density gradient separation with Ficoll-Paque PLUS was used to isolate peripheral blood mononuclear cells. CD8+ cells were isolated from fresh or cryopreserved PBMCs by AutoMACS magnetic bead positive selection, with purity checked by flow cytometry. Nucleospin Tissue or Tissue XS kits were used for genomic DNA extraction, and quantification was performed on a Qubit 2.0 fluorometer. With regard to this clone: The antigen this receptor binds is unknown. Base qualities are not provided; no much larger clone lies one nucleotide away.

Genomic DNA from CD8+ cells was used for TCRbeta sequencing, which was performed according to the manufacturer's instructions. TCRbeta sequencing used the immunoSEQ assay and was run at a genomics technology centre in Finland. In the source study's methods: Clonotype tables generated by the immunoSEQ preprocessing pipeline were converted into VDJtools format, and non-productive clonotypes were filtered out. Samples with fewer than 10,000 reads were excluded, the remaining samples were subsampled to 10,000 reads, and most of the eight CND-RA samples met this threshold. Shannon-Wiener, Simpson and clonality indices were calculated with the VDJtools CalcDiversityStats function on data subsampled to 10,000 reads. To infer antigen specificity, non-singleton TCRbeta clonotypes were hard-matched against VDJdb, meaning no mismatches were allowed. CDR3 sequences that differed by a single amino acid (Hamming distance 1) were grouped into clusters that potentially share antigen targets. After groups were resampled to six samples, public clonotypes were tested for group enrichment with one-sided Fisher's exact tests, and this procedure was repeated ten times. TCRdb stores this immuneACCESS table with in-frame sequences only. Part of the clones is absent; in the studies checked, under half of the shortfall reflects unresolved V genes, and no reason is known for the rest. Clonal size and the V and J genes are those of that table, whereas D and trimming came from the DNA. The sample yields about 13,000 clones; roughly four fifths were counted once. About a quarter of the sample is taken by the ten largest.

The sequenced sample was CD8+ T cells from blood. The receptor's source is a woman aged 30 to 50 with seronegative destructive rheumatoid arthritis. This sequence uses TRBV10-1 and TRBJ1-1; TRBD1 aligns with 7 central bases. The CDR3: CASSKTGYTEAFF. The nucleotide sequence reads TGCGCCAGCAGTAAGACAGGGTACACTGAAGCTTTCTTT.